These T cell receptor beta chains were read from a single sample in a study of shared clonotypes between healthy human individuals. Assay: immunoSEQ multiplex PCR; the TCRdb copy retains only in-frame clones and omits some. The sample consists of over a million clones, about 74% of them appearing once. Sequencing was done on a sample of memory CD4+ T cells sorted from blood. Source of these receptors: a man aged 18 to 29 in good health. The conserved cysteine and the conserved F or W are not part of the CDR3 here. Fields, in order: J gene, V gene, clone size, CDR3 protein. Some rows mark clone size as missing; the rest say once, few, many or name a class of expanded clone.

j_call: TRBJ2-7
v_call: TRBV14
clone_size: -
cdr3_aa: ASSQRASEQY

j_call: TRBJ2-3
v_call: TRBV25-1
clone_size: -
cdr3_aa: ASSAYSRDTTDTQY

j_call: TRBJ2-7
v_call: TRBV5-6
clone_size: -
cdr3_aa: ASSPTGAGVYEQY

j_call: TRBJ1-2
v_call: TRBV10-2
clone_size: few
cdr3_aa: ASSTNYGYT

j_call: TRBJ1-3
v_call: TRBV6-1
clone_size: -
cdr3_aa: ASRDPDRGLYTIY

j_call: TRBJ1-6
v_call: TRBV4-3
clone_size: -
cdr3_aa: ASSQRPPGTGYNSPLH

j_call: TRBJ2-7
v_call: TRBV5-1
clone_size: -
cdr3_aa: ASSSQGGSAYEQY

j_call: -
v_call: TRBV7-9
clone_size: few
cdr3_aa: ASSLARNYEQY

j_call: TRBJ1-1
v_call: TRBV5-1
clone_size: -
cdr3_aa: ASSGGKNTEAF

j_call: TRBJ2-4
v_call: TRBV6-1
clone_size: once
cdr3_aa: ASSGGVGGQGWYIQY

j_call: TRBJ2-2
v_call: TRBV5-6
clone_size: -
cdr3_aa: ASSLVDRGLTGELF

j_call: TRBJ1-1
v_call: TRBV5-4
clone_size: -
cdr3_aa: ASSLKDRGTEDEAF

j_call: TRBJ1-1
v_call: TRBV19
clone_size: -
cdr3_aa: ASSMPGWDTEAF

j_call: TRBJ2-5
v_call: TRBV11-2
clone_size: -
cdr3_aa: ASSLVEVQEGLRETQY

j_call: TRBJ2-2
v_call: TRBV6-1
clone_size: few
cdr3_aa: ASTLNLGDTGELF

j_call: TRBJ1-2
v_call: TRBV28
clone_size: -
cdr3_aa: ASSSQGAHYGYT

j_call: TRBJ1-6
v_call: TRBV5-6
clone_size: -
cdr3_aa: ASSWTGSSYNSPLH

j_call: TRBJ2-1
v_call: TRBV19
clone_size: -
cdr3_aa: ASKGAGGPGEQF

j_call: TRBJ2-2
v_call: TRBV9
clone_size: once
cdr3_aa: ASSPRSPNTGELF

j_call: TRBJ1-1
v_call: TRBV6-5
clone_size: -
cdr3_aa: ASSLQKNTEAF

j_call: TRBJ1-4
v_call: TRBV11-2
clone_size: -
cdr3_aa: ASGEGTNEKLF

j_call: TRBJ1-5
v_call: TRBV10-3
clone_size: -
cdr3_aa: AISAQGTNQPQH

j_call: TRBJ1-2
v_call: TRBV5-5
clone_size: -
cdr3_aa: ASSLGTAYGYT

j_call: TRBJ2-1
v_call: TRBV29-1
clone_size: -
cdr3_aa: SVVGQGSNEQF

j_call: TRBJ2-5
v_call: TRBV6-5
clone_size: -
cdr3_aa: ASSFLNALQTQY

j_call: TRBJ2-5
v_call: TRBV18
clone_size: -
cdr3_aa: ASSLSDSRTQY

j_call: TRBJ2-4
v_call: TRBV1
clone_size: -
cdr3_aa: TSSRNTLAKNIQY

j_call: TRBJ1-1
v_call: TRBV6-5
clone_size: -
cdr3_aa: ASSEPGKEAF

j_call: TRBJ1-1
v_call: TRBV5-1
clone_size: -
cdr3_aa: ASSIYSGGNTEAF

j_call: TRBJ1-4
v_call: TRBV18
clone_size: -
cdr3_aa: ASSPISGSATNEKLF

j_call: TRBJ1-1
v_call: TRBV4-1
clone_size: few
cdr3_aa: ASSREGAGNRPSTEAF

j_call: TRBJ2-2
v_call: TRBV5-1
clone_size: -
cdr3_aa: ASSLGRGAGELF

j_call: TRBJ1-1
v_call: TRBV19
clone_size: -
cdr3_aa: ASNLLGGTEAF

j_call: TRBJ1-2
v_call: TRBV7-2
clone_size: once
cdr3_aa: ASSLAANGRGYT

j_call: TRBJ2-1
v_call: TRBV28
clone_size: -
cdr3_aa: ASGGDRVNNEQF